These 12 T cell receptor beta chains were sequenced from one sample in a study of CD4+ T cells in melanoma. Method: immunoSEQ multiplex PCR; TCRdb's copy keeps in-frame clones and lacks some. The repertoire holds around 130,000 clones, with approximately 91% as singletons. The receptors shown here come from a human donor with melanoma.

The gene calls are TRBV6-5 and TRBJ1-4; 9 nucleotides agree with TRBD1. CDR1 is MNHEY and CDR2 is SVGAGI in the germline V gene. With V trimmed by 2 bases and J by 8 bases, 6 bases remained unmatched. This CDR3 region has 15 residues. CDR3 protein: CASSYLQGAGEKLFF. The DNA of the CDR3 is TGTGCCAGCAGTTACCTACAGGGGGCGGGAGAAAAACTGTTTTTT.

V usage is TRBV6-4 and J usage is TRBJ2-6; D perhaps matches TRBD2 (5 bases). The ends were cut back, 2 bases at V and 0 bases at J, with 14 bases in the middle. Germline loops: CDR1 MRHNA, CDR2 SNTAGT. The CDR3 covers 18 residues. The CDR3: CASSDIRGQLSGANVLTF. The CDR3 bases are TGTGCCAGCAGTGACATTCGCGGGCAGCTCTCTGGGGCCAACGTCCTGACTTTC.

V gene TRBV30 combines with J gene TRBJ2-3, with 7 bases matching TRBD2. Germline V gives CDR1 GTSNPN, CDR2 SVGIG (reference sequence). The ends lost 0 bases at V and 10 bases at J; junction bases unmatched: 10. The CDR3 spans 14 residues. For the CDR3, the DNA is TGTGCCTGGAGTGTGGGCGGGGGTGCTAGGTCGCAGTATTTT. It specifies CAWSVGGGARSQYF.

A word on this clone: Within the sample, other DNA sequences also encode this same CDR3. V is TRBV18 and J is TRBJ1-3; D unclear. V lost 2 bases and J lost 0, with 8 bases in between. There are 15 residues in the CDR3. From germline, CDR1 is KGHSH and CDR2 LQKENI. The CDR3 bases are TGTGCCAGCTCACCATCCGGGGACTCTGGAAACACCATATATTTT. Translating gives CASSPSGDSGNTIYF. Filled out from reference TRBV18 and TRBJ1-3, the complete variable domain reads NAGVMQNPRHLVRRRGQEARLRCSPMKGHSHVYWYRQLPEEGLKFMVYLQKENIIDESGMPKERFSAEFPKEGPSILRIQQVVRGDSAAYFCASSPSGDSGNTIYFGEGSWLTVV.

The V and J genes are TRBV5-1 and TRBJ1-2; D is unresolved. This CDR3 is built from 14 residues. Germline V gene data show CDR1 as SGHRS and CDR2 as YFSETQ. V gave up 1 base and J gave up 8 bases, with 15 bases separating them. The CDR3 is CASSLSGETSGYTF. The CDR3 nucleotides read TGCGCCAGCAGCTTGTCCGGGGAAACGAGCGGCTACACCTTC. The full variable domain, with the rest looked up from reference TRBV5-1 and TRBJ1-2, is KAGVTQTPRYLIKTRGQQVTLSCSPISGHRSVSWYQQTPGQGLQFLFEYFSETQRNKGNFPGRFSGRQFSNSRSEMNVSTLELGDSALYLCASSLSGETSGYTFGSGTRLTVV.

The rearrangement uses TRBV18 and TRBJ2-2; D may be TRBD2 (6 bases). The CDR3 runs 15 residues. V was pared by 3 bases and J by 3 bases, with 11 bases between. Germline V gives CDR1 KGHSH, CDR2 LQKENI. The chain's CDR3 is CASSPTGDYTGELFF. For the CDR3, the DNA is TGTGCCAGCTCACCCACGGGGGACTACACCGGGGAGCTGTTTTTT.

The J gene is TRBJ2-1, the V gene TRBV7-9; 8 nucleotides match TRBD2. V lost 2 bases and J lost 8; bases outside the gene matches: 5. The CDR3 spans 14 residues. The germline V gene has CDR1 SEHNR and CDR2 FQNEAQ (reference sequence). Here the CDR3 reads CASSLRGGPDEQFF. Here the CDR3 DNA reads TGTGCCAGCAGCTTACGGGGGGGCCCCGATGAGCAGTTCTTC.

The V gene is TRBV10-1, the J gene TRBJ1-5, with 7 bases identical to TRBD1. The germline gives CDR1 WNHNN, CDR2 SYGVQD (reference sequence). This CDR3 comprises 12 residues. Unmatched junction bases numbered 3, after V lost 11 bases and J lost 2 bases. DNA of the CDR3: TGCGCCGGAACAGGGGGCAATCAGCCCCAGCATTTT. Its translation: CAGTGGNQPQHF.

The chain couples TRBV11-3 to TRBJ2-3; D not certain. The CDR3 length is 15 residues. Germline values: CDR1 SGHNT, CDR2 YENEEA. V lost 0 bases and J lost 0, with 7 bases in between. The CDR3: CASSLDPASTDTQYF. The CDR3, as DNA: TGTGCCAGCAGCTTAGACCCGGCTAGCACAGATACGCAGTATTTT.

The chain carries TRBV5-1 and TRBJ1-2; 8 bases are a match to TRBD1. Germline V lookup: CDR1 SGHRS, CDR2 YFSETQ. Trimming cost V 1 base and J 6 bases; bases outside gene matches: 8. The CDR3 sequence is 15 residues long. The CDR3 spells CASSLSGGAGDGYTF. In DNA, the CDR3 is TGCGCCAGCAGCTTGTCAGGGGGCGCCGGTGATGGCTACACCTTC.

J is TRBJ1-2 and V is TRBV30, with unresolved D. The CDR3 length is 13 residues. The germline V gene has CDR1 GTSNPN and CDR2 SVGIG (reference sequence). The DNA for the CDR3 is TGTGCATCACGAAATCATGCCAGTCATGGCTACACCTTC. This encodes CASRNHASHGYTF.

The chain employs TRBV11-2 and TRBJ2-5; no definite D call. Trimming took 5 bases from V and 5 from J, leaving 27 bases between them. Germline V gene data show CDR1 as SGHAT and CDR2 as FQNNGV. This CDR3 is built from 18 residues. As DNA, the CDR3 is TGTGCCAGCAGCCCAGGATGGGGTAACGCGCCGATAGGGGAGACCCAGTACTTC. Its translation: CASSPGWGNAPIGETQYF.